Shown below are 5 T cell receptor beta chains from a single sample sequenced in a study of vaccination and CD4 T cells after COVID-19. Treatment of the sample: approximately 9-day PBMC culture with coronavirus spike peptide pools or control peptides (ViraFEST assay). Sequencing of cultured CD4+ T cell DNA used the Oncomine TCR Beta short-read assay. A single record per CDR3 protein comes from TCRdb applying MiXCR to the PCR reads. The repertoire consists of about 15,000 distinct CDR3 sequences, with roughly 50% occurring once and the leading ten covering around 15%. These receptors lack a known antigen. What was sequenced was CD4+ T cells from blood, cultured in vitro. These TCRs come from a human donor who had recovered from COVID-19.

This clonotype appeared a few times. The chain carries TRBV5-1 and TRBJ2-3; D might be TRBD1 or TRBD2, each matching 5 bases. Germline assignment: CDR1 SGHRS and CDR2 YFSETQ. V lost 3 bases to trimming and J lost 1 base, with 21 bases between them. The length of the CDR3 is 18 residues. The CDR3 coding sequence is TGCGCCAGCAGCTATACCTCCGGGACCGACATACGCACAGATACGCAGTATTTT. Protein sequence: CASSYTSGTDIRTDTQYF.

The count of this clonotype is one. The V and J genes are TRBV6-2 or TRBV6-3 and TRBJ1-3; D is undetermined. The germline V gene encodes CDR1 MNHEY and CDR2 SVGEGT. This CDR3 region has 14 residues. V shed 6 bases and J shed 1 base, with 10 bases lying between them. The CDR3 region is CASRHVSSGNTIYF. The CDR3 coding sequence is TGTGCCAGCAGGCACGTGTCTTCTGGAAACACCATATATTTT.

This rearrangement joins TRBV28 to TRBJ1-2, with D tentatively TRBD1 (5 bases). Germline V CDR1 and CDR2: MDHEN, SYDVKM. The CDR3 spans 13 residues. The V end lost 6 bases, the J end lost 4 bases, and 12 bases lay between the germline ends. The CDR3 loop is CASRPGTFYGYTF. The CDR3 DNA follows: TGTGCCAGCAGACCCGGGACGTTCTATGGCTACACCTTC.

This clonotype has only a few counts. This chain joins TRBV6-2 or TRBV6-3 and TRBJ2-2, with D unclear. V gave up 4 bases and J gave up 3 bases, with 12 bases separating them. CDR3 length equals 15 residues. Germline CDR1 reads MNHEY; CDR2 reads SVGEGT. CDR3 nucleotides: TGTGCCAGCAGTTTAACCAGCGTCCACACCGGGGAGCTGTTTTTT. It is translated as CASSLTSVHTGELFF.

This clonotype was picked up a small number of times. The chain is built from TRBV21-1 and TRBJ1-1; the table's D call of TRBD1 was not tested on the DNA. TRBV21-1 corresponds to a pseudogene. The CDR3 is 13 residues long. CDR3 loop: CASTQGGPGSAFF. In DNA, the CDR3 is TGTGCCAGCACCCAAGGGGGTCCCGGCAGCGCTTTCTTT.